A selection of T cell receptor beta chains follows, all from one sample in a study of radiation and T cells in renal cell carcinoma. Clones were read by immunoSEQ multiplex PCR, and TCRdb kept only the in-frame ones, dropping some. The table has some 120,000 clones, more than 70% seen once. Sequencing used blood, obtained from a patient whose treatment included radiotherapy and nephrectomy. These receptors were collected from a woman in her 70s with renal cell carcinoma. CDR3s include the opening cysteine and the closing phenylalanine or tryptophan. Fields, in order: V gene, clone size, J gene, D gene, CDR3 DNA, CDR3 protein. The D gene is left open where the match is weak. Size is stated for part of the rows, as once, few or many counts, or as a class when the clone is expanded.

TRBV5-1,.,TRBJ1-6,.,TGCGCCAGCAGCTCGGGGGGGCCCTCACCCCTCCACTTT,CASSSGGPSPLHF
TRBV29-1,.,TRBJ2-7,.,TGCAGCGCCGGGTCGAGGGTCGAGCAGTACTTC,CSAGSRVEQYF
TRBV7-6,once,TRBJ2-3,.,TGTGCCAGCAGCTTAGGGGCAGGGCTTTCAGCAACAGATACGCAGTATTTT,CASSLGAGLSATDTQYF
TRBV9,few,TRBJ1-4,.,TGTGCCAGCAGCGTAGGGGCAGGGAATGAAAAACTGTTTTTT,CASSVGAGNEKLFF
TRBV7-6,.,TRBJ2-5,.,TGTGCCAGCAGCTTGCCCCCAGGGTGGGGAGAGACCCAGTACTTC,CASSLPPGWGETQYF
TRBV2,few,TRBJ1-1,.,TGTGCCAGCAGCGGACAGAGAATGAACACTGAAGCTTTCTTT,CASSGQRMNTEAFF
TRBV6-4,.,TRBJ1-5,TRBD1,TGTGCCAGCAGCGTACAGGGGGCTGGCAATCAGCCCCAGCATTTT,CASSVQGAGNQPQHF
TRBV10-3,.,TRBJ1-3,.,TGTGCCATCAGTGAGGGTCCGGGGATCGGAAACACCATATATTTT,CAISEGPGIGNTIYF
TRBV19,.,TRBJ1-6,.,TGTGCCAGTAGTATCACCGGACAGAATTCACCCCTCCACTTT,CASSITGQNSPLHF
TRBV18,.,TRBJ1-5,TRBD1,TGTGCCAGCTCACCCTTGGGACAGTTGCGGGAGCCCCAGCATTTT,CASSPLGQLREPQHF
TRBV5-6,.,TRBJ1-3,TRBD1,TGTGCCAGCAGCACCAGGGGGGCAAACACCATATATTTT,CASSTRGANTIYF